The 27 T cell receptor beta chains listed next were all sequenced from one sample in a study of shared clonotypes between healthy human individuals. Here immunoSEQ multiplex PCR was the method, and the copy in TCRdb shows in-frame clones only, minus some. The sample holds about 2 million clones, roughly 95% seen once. The sequenced sample was naive CD4+ T cells sorted from blood. Subset described: CD45RA+ positively selected. These receptors came from a man younger than 35 in good health.

The rearrangement joins TRBV10-1 to TRBJ1-1; no reliable D call. Germline CDR1 and CDR2: WNHNN and SYGVQD (reference sequence). The CDR3 sequence is 11 residues long. V shed 3 bases and J shed 9 bases, with 8 bases lying between them. CDR3 coding DNA: TGCGCCAGCAGTGACGGGAGAAAAGCTTTCTTT. It specifies CASSDGRKAFF.

This chain connects TRBV20-1 to TRBJ1-4, with no clear D. From germline, CDR1 is DFQATT and CDR2 SNEGSKA (reference sequence). V lost 7 bases and J 4 bases, leaving 7 bases between the germline ends. The CDR3 is made up of 11 amino acids. The chain's CDR3 is CSVADNEKLFF. CDR3 nucleotides: TGCAGTGTGGCGGATAATGAAAAACTGTTTTTT.

This clone appeared once. The chain is built from TRBV5-1 and TRBJ1-2; no reliable D call. Germline CDR1 reads SGHRS; CDR2 reads YFSETQ. The CDR3 is 13 residues long. V was clipped by 0 bases and J by 6 bases, with 9 bases between them. The CDR3 here is CASSLGQADGYTF. CDR3 in DNA: TGCGCCAGCAGCTTGGGGCAGGCGGATGGCTACACCTTC.

Turning to this clone: This sample includes further DNA sequences coding for the same CDR3. V is TRBV5-4 and J is TRBJ2-7; 7 nucleotides line up with TRBD1. This CDR3 has 14 amino acids. The germline CDR1 and CDR2 sequences are SGHNT and YYREEE (reference sequence). The junction had 3 bases not matched to a gene; V was cut back by 0 bases and J by 3 bases. The CDR3, as DNA: TGTGCCAGCAGCTTGGAGACAGGGAGCTACGAGCAGTACTTC. Translated, it gives CASSLETGSYEQYF. Full variable domain (outside the CDR3, taken from reference TRBV5-4 and TRBJ2-7): ETGVTQSPTHLIKTRGQQVTLRCSSQSGHNTVSWYQQALGQGPQFIFQYYREEENGRGNFPPRFSGLQFPNYSSELNVNALELDDSALYLCASSLETGSYEQYFGPGTRLTVT.

Comment on this clone: The same CDR3 also results from other DNA sequences found in this sample. The genes are TRBV10-3 and TRBJ2-5; a weak D match, TRBD1 (5 bases). Germline loops: CDR1 ENHRY, CDR2 SYGVKD. Trimming took 0 bases from V and 2 from J, leaving 7 bases between them. The CDR3 spans 14 residues. The CDR3 DNA follows: TGTGCCATCAGTGAGTCGCAGGGTCAAGAGACCCAGTACTTC. Protein sequence: CAISESQGQETQYF.

About this clone: The same CDR3 also results from other DNA sequences found in this sample. V usage is TRBV28 and J usage is TRBJ1-2; TRBD1 is a possible D gene (5 bases). The CDR3 length is 13 residues. Germline V gene lookup returns CDR1 MDHEN and CDR2 SYDVKM. The V end was cut by 2 bases, the J end by 6 bases, with 10 bases between. The CDR3 DNA sequence: TGTGCCAGCAGTTTACTGTCAGGGAATGGCTACACCTTC. This codes for CASSLLSGNGYTF.

J is TRBJ2-5 and V is TRBV19; unclear D gene. CDR3 size: 16 residues. CDR1 LNHDA and CDR2 SQIVND come from the germline V gene (reference sequence). The V and J ends lost 5 bases and 2 bases respectively, with 18 bases between them. CDR3 residues: CASSPTALDGQETQYF. The CDR3 DNA reads as TGTGCCAGTAGTCCGACCGCGCTAGACGGTCAAGAGACCCAGTACTTC. Combining the CDR3 with reference TRBV19 and TRBJ2-5 gives the whole variable domain DGGITQSPKYLFRKEGQNVTLSCEQNLNHDAMYWYRQDPGQGLRLIYYSQIVNDFQKGDIAEGYSVSREKKESFPLTVTSAQKNPTAFYLCASSPTALDGQETQYFGPGTRLLVL.

The genes are TRBV4-1 and TRBJ2-7; TRBD1 matches 11 bases. CDR1 and CDR2 (germline): MGHRA, YSYEKL. The J segment lost 4 bases and the V segment lost 4 bases, leaving 6 bases of the junction unmatched. The CDR3 runs 15 residues. CDR3 DNA sequence: TGCGCCAGCAGCCCGAGAGGGACAGGGGGGTACGAGCAGTACTTC. It translates to CASSPRGTGGYEQYF.

This rearrangement joins TRBV5-6 to TRBJ1-1; the D is unclear. The length of the CDR3 is 15 residues. The V gene's germline CDR1 is SGHDT and CDR2 YYEEEE. With 1 base removed from V and 0 bases from J, the gap between germline ends came to 10 bases. The CDR3 DNA reads as TGTGCCAGCAGCTTGTACCCGGTGATGAACACTGAAGCTTTCTTT. Its protein is CASSLYPVMNTEAFF.

The gene calls are TRBV28 and TRBJ1-2; a possible D gene is TRBD1 (5 bases). The CDR3 has 14 amino acids. Germline values: CDR1 MDHEN, CDR2 SYDVKM. V gave up 6 bases and J gave up 4 bases, with 15 bases separating them. This CDR3 reads CASSRTGTPYGYTF. CDR3 sequence (DNA): TGTGCCAGCAGCCGAACCGGGACCCCCTATGGCTACACCTTC.

V gene TRBV5-6 combines with J gene TRBJ2-3; 9 bases map to TRBD2. The length of the CDR3 is 15 residues. V lost 2 bases, J lost 3 bases, and 4 bases stayed unmatched. Germline CDR1 SGHDT, CDR2 YYEEEE. The CDR3 sequence: CASSFSGGRTDTQYF. Written as DNA, the CDR3 is TGTGCCAGCAGCTTCAGCGGGGGGCGAACAGATACGCAGTATTTT.

The chain carries TRBV10-2 and TRBJ2-7; 11 nucleotides match TRBD2. CDR1 and CDR2 (germline): WSHSY, SAAADI. The CDR3 runs 15 residues. Trimming took 10 bases from V and 3 from J; bases not matched to a gene: 11. CDR3 sequence (DNA): TGCGCCACCCAGGGAGTAGCGGGAGGGAGCTACGAGCAGTACTTC. Its protein product is CATQGVAGGSYEQYF.

This clone has a handful of counts. The chain joins TRBV7-9 to TRBJ1-2; 7 bases match TRBD1. V lost 2 bases to trimming and J lost 4 bases; unmatched junction nucleotides: 4. This CDR3 has 14 amino acids. Per the germline V gene, CDR1 is SEHNR and CDR2 is FQNEAQ (reference sequence). The CDR3 loop is CASSLNNRGYGYTF. CDR3 in DNA: TGTGCCAGCAGCTTAAATAACAGGGGCTATGGCTACACCTTC.

Concerning this clone itself: The same CDR3 also results from other DNA sequences found in this sample. The CDR3 coding sequence is TGTGCCAGCAGCTTAGTTGGTCTGAACACTGAAGCTTTCTTT. Protein product: CASSLVGLNTEAFF. The chain carries TRBV7-9 and TRBJ1-1; no firm D call. V lost 1 base and J lost 0, with 6 bases in between. From germline, CDR1 is SEHNR and CDR2 FQNEAQ (reference sequence). The CDR3 totals 14 residues. Variable domain in full (rest from reference TRBV7-9 and TRBJ1-1): DTGVSQNPRHKITKRGQNVTFRCDPISEHNRLYWYRQTLGQGPEFLTYFQNEAQLEKSRLLSDRFSAERPKGSFSTLEIQRTEQGDSAMYLCASSLVGLNTEAFFGQGTRLTVV.

The rearrangement joins TRBV7-9 to TRBJ2-1, with D tentatively TRBD1 (6 bases). The CDR3 loop spans 13 amino acids. V was shortened by 5 bases and J by 6 bases, with 11 bases between the two germline ends. Germline CDR1 is SEHNR and CDR2 is FQNEAQ (reference sequence). CDR3 DNA sequence: TGTGCCAGCAGCCTGGGGGCAGGCAATGAGCAGTTCTTC. It yields the protein CASSLGAGNEQFF.

Remarks on this clone: Other DNA sequences in this sample translate to the same CDR3. The chain is built from TRBV14 and TRBJ1-1; no clear D. Trimming took off 5 bases at V and 0 bases at J, with 7 bases between the two ends. The CDR3 is 13 amino acids. Germline CDR1 reads SGHDN; CDR2 reads FVKESK. The CDR3 sequence: CASSSSLNTEAFF. DNA for the CDR3: TGTGCCAGCAGCTCGAGCCTGAACACTGAAGCTTTCTTT.

The gene calls are TRBV9 and TRBJ2-2; D is unclear. Trimming removed 1 base at V and 2 bases at J, with 6 bases between. CDR3 length: 14 amino acids. Germline loops: CDR1 SGDLS, CDR2 YYNGEE. The CDR3 sequence: CASSVFSNTGELFF. The CDR3 DNA sequence: TGTGCCAGCAGCGTATTCAGCAACACCGGGGAGCTGTTTTTT.

To note about this clone: Other DNA sequences from this sample encode an identical CDR3 as well. The chain joins TRBV7-2 to TRBJ2-1; D assignment may be TRBD1 or TRBD2 (5 bases each). V was pared by 5 bases and J by 0 bases, with 11 bases between. Germline CDR1 reads SGHTA; CDR2 reads FQGNSA. The CDR3 is made up of 15 amino acids. CDR3 region: CASSRGRSSYNEQFF. The CDR3 coding sequence is TGTGCCAGCAGCCGGGGACGCAGCTCCTACAATGAGCAGTTCTTC.

The chain carries TRBV2 and TRBJ2-7, with D unresolved. The CDR3 is made up of 12 amino acids. V was cut by 1 base and J by 7 bases, with 8 bases left in between. Looked up from germline, CDR1 is SNHLY and CDR2 is FYNNEI. The chain's CDR3 is CASSEGALEQYF. The CDR3 DNA follows: TGTGCCAGCAGTGAAGGGGCTTTAGAGCAGTACTTC.

The chain couples TRBV11-2 to TRBJ1-5, with TRBD1 as a possible D gene (5 bases). The CDR3 length is 15 residues. Trimming removed 0 bases at V and 6 bases at J, with 12 bases between. The V gene's germline CDR1 is SGHAT and CDR2 FQNNGV. The CDR3 sequence: CASSLDEAGLQPQHF. CDR3 in DNA: TGTGCCAGCAGCTTAGATGAGGCAGGGCTTCAGCCCCAGCATTTT.

V and J are TRBV11-2 and TRBJ1-3; possible D gene TRBD1, 5 bases. Germline V CDR1 and CDR2: SGHAT, FQNNGV. The CDR3 runs to 16 residues. The V end lost 5 bases, the J end lost 0 bases, and 14 bases lay between the germline ends. This CDR3 is CASSRWTSHSGNTIYF. Here the CDR3 DNA reads TGTGCCAGCAGCCGTTGGACATCTCACTCTGGAAACACCATATATTTT.

This sequence joins TRBV28 and TRBJ1-5; D call uncertain. The germline CDR1 and CDR2 sequences are MDHEN and SYDVKM. V was cut by 7 bases and J by 0 bases, with 13 bases left in between. The CDR3 length is 15 residues. The CDR3 nucleotides read TGTGCCAGCACTGAGGGATTTAATAGCAATCAGCCCCAGCATTTT. This gives the protein CASTEGFNSNQPQHF.

V gene TRBV7-9 combines with J gene TRBJ2-3, with TRBD1 matching over 9 bases. After removal of 5 bases from V and 6 bases from J, the junction contained 6 bases not matched to a gene. The CDR3 runs to 14 residues. The germline gives CDR1 SEHNR, CDR2 FQNEAQ (reference sequence). The CDR3 spells CASSEQGAGDTQYF. CDR3 sequence (DNA): TGTGCCAGCAGCGAACAGGGGGCAGGGGATACGCAGTATTTT.

V is TRBV29-1 and J is TRBJ2-2; D might be TRBD2 (5 bases). The V gene's germline CDR1 is SQVTM and CDR2 ANQGSEA. Deletions cut 6 bases from V and 1 base from J, with 9 bases between. The CDR3 has 13 amino acids. CDR3 bases: TGCAGCGTAGGAGGCCTGAACACCGGGGAGCTGTTTTTT. Protein product: CSVGGLNTGELFF.

This chain uses TRBV12-5 with TRBJ1-5; D call uncertain. The CDR3 length is 19 residues. Trimming cost V 3 bases and J 0 bases, with 21 bases left between them. The germline V gene has CDR1 LGHNT and CDR2 FRNRAP. The chain's CDR3 is CASGFGAGENRPSNQPQHF. CDR3 coding DNA: TGTGCTAGTGGTTTTGGAGCCGGTGAGAACCGCCCTAGCAATCAGCCCCAGCATTTT.

This sequence joins TRBV9 and TRBJ1-2; TRBD1 matches at 8 bases. The CDR3 consists of 15 residues. CDR1 is SGDLS and CDR2 is YYNGEE in the germline V gene. With V trimmed by 4 bases and J by 5 bases, 10 bases remained unmatched. As DNA, the CDR3 is TGTGCCAGCAGCCCTAGGGACAGGACCGCGTATGGCTACACCTTC. Translated: CASSPRDRTAYGYTF.

The CDR3 DNA sequence: TGTGCCAGCAGTTACTCGGAGGGTCATAATTCACCCCTCCACTTT. Translation: CASSYSEGHNSPLHF. The chain carries TRBV6-5 and TRBJ1-6; no definite D call. Trimming took 0 bases from V and 5 from J, leaving 8 bases between them. CDR1 and CDR2 (germline): MNHEY, SVGAGI. The CDR3 runs to 15 residues.